This T cell receptor beta chain was observed in a study of HIV-infected patients and healthy controls. MiXCR, applied by TCRdb to the 5' RACE reads, yields one record per CDR3 protein. The sample lists more than 60,000 distinct CDR3 sequences; 15% to 20% were seen once. Many counts were recorded for this clonotype. The V and J ends lost 5 bases and 2 bases respectively, with 11 bases between them. Germline CDR1 is SGHTA and CDR2 is FQGNSA. The CDR3 is 14 residues long. The sample taken for sequencing was CD4+ T cells from blood. The receptor was isolated from a human donor in good health. This chain links TRBV7-2 with TRBJ2-3; D not certain. CDR3 coding DNA: TGTGCCAGCAGCCCGGACCGGTACACAGATACGCAGTATTTT. Amino acid sequence: CASSPDRYTDTQYF.